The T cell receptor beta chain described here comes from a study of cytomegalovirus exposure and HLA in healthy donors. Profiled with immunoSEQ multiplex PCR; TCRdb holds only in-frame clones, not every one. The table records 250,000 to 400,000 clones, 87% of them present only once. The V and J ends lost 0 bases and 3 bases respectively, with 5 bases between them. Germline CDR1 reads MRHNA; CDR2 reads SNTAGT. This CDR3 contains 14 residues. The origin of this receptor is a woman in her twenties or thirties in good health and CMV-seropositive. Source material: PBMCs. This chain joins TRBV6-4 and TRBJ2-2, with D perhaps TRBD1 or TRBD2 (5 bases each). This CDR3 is CASSDSGDTGELFF. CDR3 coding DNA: TGTGCCAGCAGTGACTCGGGGGACACCGGGGAGCTGTTTTTT.